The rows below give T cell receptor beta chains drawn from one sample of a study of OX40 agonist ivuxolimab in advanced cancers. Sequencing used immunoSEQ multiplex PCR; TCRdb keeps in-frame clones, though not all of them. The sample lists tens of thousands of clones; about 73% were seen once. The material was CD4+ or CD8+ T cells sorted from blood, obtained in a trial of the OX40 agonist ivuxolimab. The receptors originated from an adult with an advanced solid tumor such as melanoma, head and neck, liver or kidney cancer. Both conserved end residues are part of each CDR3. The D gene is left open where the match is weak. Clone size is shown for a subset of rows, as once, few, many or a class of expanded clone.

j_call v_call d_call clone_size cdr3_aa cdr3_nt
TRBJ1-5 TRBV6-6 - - CARTGQNQPQHF TGTGCCAGAACAGGACAGAATCAGCCCCAGCATTTT
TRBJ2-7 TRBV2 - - CASRPNAYEQYF TGTGCCAGCAGACCTAACGCCTACGAGCAGTACTTC
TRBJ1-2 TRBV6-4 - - CASSESPQGRDGYTF TGTGCCAGCAGTGAATCCCCCCAGGGTCGTGATGGCTACACCTTC
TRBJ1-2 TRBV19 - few CASSMTVYGYTF TGTGCCAGTAGTATGACAGTCTATGGCTACACCTTC
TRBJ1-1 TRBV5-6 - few CASSWSQDEAFF TGTGCCAGCAGCTGGTCCCAGGATGAAGCTTTCTTT
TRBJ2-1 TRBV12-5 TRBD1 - CASGSSGTGDNEQFF TGTGCTAGTGGTTCCTCCGGGACAGGCGACAATGAGCAGTTCTTC
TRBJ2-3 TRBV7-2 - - CASSLESGDTQYF TGTGCCAGCAGCTTGGAGTCGGGGGATACGCAGTATTTT
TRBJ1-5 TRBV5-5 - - CASSLEGHQPQHF TGTGCCAGCAGCTTGGAAGGGCATCAGCCCCAGCATTTT
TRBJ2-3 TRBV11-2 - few CASSYLPPGVIADTQYF TGTGCCAGCAGCTACCTGCCACCGGGTGTTATCGCAGATACGCAGTATTTT
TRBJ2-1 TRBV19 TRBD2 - CASSTSGREQFF TGTGCCAGCTCGACTAGCGGGAGAGAGCAGTTCTTC
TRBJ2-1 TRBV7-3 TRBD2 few CASSFKLAGSSFYNEQFF TGTGCCAGCAGCTTCAAGCTAGCGGGATCTTCTTTTTACAATGAGCAGTTCTTC
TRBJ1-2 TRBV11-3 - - CASSLGGYGYTF TGTGCCAGCAGCTTAGGGGGCTATGGCTACACCTTC
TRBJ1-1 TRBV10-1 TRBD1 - CASSTDRDTEAFF TGCGCCAGCAGCACCGACAGGGACACTGAAGCTTTCTTT
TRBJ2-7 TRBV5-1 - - CASSPSRPAEGEQYF TGCGCCAGCAGCCCCTCAAGACCGGCCGAGGGCGAGCAGTACTTC
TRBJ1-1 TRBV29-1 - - CSVGREITEAFF TGCAGCGTTGGAAGGGAGATAACTGAAGCTTTCTTT
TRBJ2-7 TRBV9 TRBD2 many CASSPRSMRASGRAEEQYF TGTGCCAGCAGCCCGAGAAGCATGAGGGCTAGCGGGAGGGCCGAGGAGCAGTACTTC
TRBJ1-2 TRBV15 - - CATSRDGQGALVGYTF TGTGCCACCAGCAGAGACGGTCAAGGGGCCCTCGTGGGCTACACCTTC
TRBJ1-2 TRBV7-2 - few CASSYTPLPGRASGYTF TGTGCCAGCAGCTACACTCCTCTTCCAGGGAGGGCCTCTGGCTACACCTTC
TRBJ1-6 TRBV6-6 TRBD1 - CASSPSGTANSPLHF TGTGCCAGCAGCCCCTCCGGGACAGCCAATTCACCCCTCCACTTT
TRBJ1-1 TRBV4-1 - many CASSHPGRPNTEAFF TGCGCCAGCAGCCATCCGGGACGGCCGAACACTGAAGCTTTCTTT
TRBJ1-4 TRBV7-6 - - CASSLVAWGEKLFF TGTGCCAGCAGCTTAGTTGCATGGGGTGAAAAACTGTTTTTT
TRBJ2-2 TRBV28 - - CASLLWGTGELFF TGTGCCAGCCTCCTCTGGGGAACCGGGGAGCTGTTTTTT
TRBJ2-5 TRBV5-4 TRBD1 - CASSLARGQETQYF TGTGCCAGCAGCTTGGCCAGGGGGCAAGAGACCCAGTACTTC
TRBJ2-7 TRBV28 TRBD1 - CASTTGPRYEQYF TGTGCCAGCACGACAGGGCCCCGCTACGAGCAGTACTTC
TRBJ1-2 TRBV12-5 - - CASGLIMTVPYGYTF TGTGCTAGTGGGTTGATCATGACAGTTCCCTATGGCTACACCTTC
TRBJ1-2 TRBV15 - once CATSTTTPFKGNYGYTF TGTGCCACCAGCACCACTACCCCTTTTAAAGGGAACTATGGCTACACCTTC
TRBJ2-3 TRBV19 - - CASSIQGRDTQYF TGTGCCAGTAGTATACAGGGCAGGGATACGCAGTATTTT
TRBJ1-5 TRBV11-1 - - CASSDTGYSNQPQHF TGTGCCAGCAGCGACACAGGATATAGCAATCAGCCCCAGCATTTT
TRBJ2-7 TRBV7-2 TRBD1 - CASRGSGQAYEQYF TGTGCCAGCAGGGGATCAGGACAGGCCTACGAGCAGTACTTC
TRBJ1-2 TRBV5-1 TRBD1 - CASSLGTGENYGYTF TGCGCCAGCAGCTTGGGGACAGGGGAGAACTATGGCTACACCTTC
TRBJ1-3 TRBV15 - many CATSRVHTVGSGNTIYF TGTGCCACCAGCAGAGTACACACAGTTGGGTCTGGAAACACCATATATTTT
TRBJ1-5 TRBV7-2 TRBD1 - CASSLRQGAGQPQHF TGTGCCAGCAGCCTAAGACAGGGGGCTGGTCAGCCCCAGCATTTT
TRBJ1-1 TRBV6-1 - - CAGGEYTEAFF TGTGCCGGCGGGGAGTACACTGAAGCTTTCTTT
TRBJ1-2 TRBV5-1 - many CASAPSASTNYGYTF TGCGCCAGCGCCCCGTCAGCCTCCACTAACTATGGCTACACCTTC
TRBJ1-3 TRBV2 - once CASSDGVSGNTIYF TGTGCCAGCAGTGATGGGGTCTCTGGAAACACCATATATTTT
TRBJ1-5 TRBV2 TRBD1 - CASRNQGVGNQPQHF TGTGCCAGCAGAAATCAGGGGGTGGGCAATCAGCCCCAGCATTTT